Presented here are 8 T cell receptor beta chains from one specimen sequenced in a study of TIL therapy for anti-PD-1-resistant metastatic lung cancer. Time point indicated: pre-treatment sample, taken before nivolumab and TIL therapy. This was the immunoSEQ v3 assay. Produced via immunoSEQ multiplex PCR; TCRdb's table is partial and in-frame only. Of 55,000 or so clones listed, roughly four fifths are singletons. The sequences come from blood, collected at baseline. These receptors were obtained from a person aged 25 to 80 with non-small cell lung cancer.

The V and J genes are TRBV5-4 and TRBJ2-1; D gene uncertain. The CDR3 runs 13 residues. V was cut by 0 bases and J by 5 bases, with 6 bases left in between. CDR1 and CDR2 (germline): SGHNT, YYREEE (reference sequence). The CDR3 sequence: CASSLAPNNEQFF. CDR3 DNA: TGTGCCAGCAGCTTGGCCCCGAACAATGAGCAGTTCTTC.

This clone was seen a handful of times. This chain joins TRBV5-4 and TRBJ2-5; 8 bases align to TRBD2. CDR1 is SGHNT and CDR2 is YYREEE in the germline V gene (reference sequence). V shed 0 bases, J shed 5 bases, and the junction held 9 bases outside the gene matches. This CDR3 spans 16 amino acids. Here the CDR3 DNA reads TGTGCCAGCAGCTTGGCAGGAAGGACTAGCCACGAGACCCAGTACTTC. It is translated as CASSLAGRTSHETQYF.

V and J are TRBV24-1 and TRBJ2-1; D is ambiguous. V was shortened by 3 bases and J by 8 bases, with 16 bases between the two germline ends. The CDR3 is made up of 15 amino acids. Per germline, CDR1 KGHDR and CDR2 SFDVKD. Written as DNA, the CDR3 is TGTGCCACCAGTGATACGAGAGGTACAAGCGATGAGCAGTTCTTC. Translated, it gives CATSDTRGTSDEQFF.

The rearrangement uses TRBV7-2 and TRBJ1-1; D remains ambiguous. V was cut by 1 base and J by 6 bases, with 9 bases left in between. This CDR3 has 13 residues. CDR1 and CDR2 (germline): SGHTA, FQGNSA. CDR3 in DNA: TGTGCCAGCAGCTTAGTTATAGGGTCTGAAGCTTTCTTT. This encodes CASSLVIGSEAFF.

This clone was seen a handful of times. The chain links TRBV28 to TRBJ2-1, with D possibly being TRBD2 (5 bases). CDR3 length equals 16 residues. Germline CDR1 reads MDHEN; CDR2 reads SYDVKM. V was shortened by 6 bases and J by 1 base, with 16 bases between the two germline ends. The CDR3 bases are TGTGCCAGCAGCCCCCGAGAGGGTATGTCCTACAATGAGCAGTTCTTC. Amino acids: CASSPREGMSYNEQFF.

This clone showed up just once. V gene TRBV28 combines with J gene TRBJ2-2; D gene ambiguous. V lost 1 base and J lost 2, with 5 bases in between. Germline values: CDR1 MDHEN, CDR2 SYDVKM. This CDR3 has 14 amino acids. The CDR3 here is CASSLLTNTGELFF. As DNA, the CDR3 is TGTGCCAGCAGTTTATTGACCAACACCGGGGAGCTGTTTTTT.

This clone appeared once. The CDR3 DNA reads as TGTGCCAGCAGCTTAGACAGGGCCACTGAAGCTTTCTTT. Protein sequence: CASSLDRATEAFF. This chain uses TRBV7-9 with TRBJ1-1, with a weak D call TRBD1 (6 bases). Germline assignment: CDR1 SEHNR and CDR2 FQNEAQ (reference sequence). V was trimmed by 1 base and J by 4 bases, leaving 7 bases between them. The CDR3 loop spans 13 amino acids.

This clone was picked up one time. CDR3 sequence: CATTRGNEQFF. In nucleotides, the CDR3 is TGTGCCACCACCCGGGGAAATGAGCAGTTCTTC. The V gene is TRBV6-5, the J gene TRBJ2-1, with D possibly being TRBD2 (5 bases). The length of the CDR3 is 11 residues. CDR1 MNHEY and CDR2 SVGAGI come from the germline V gene. Trimming pared 10 bases from V and 7 bases from J, leaving 11 bases between.